Listed below are T cell receptor beta chains from one sample, sequenced in a study of regulatory T cells in long-lasting Graves disease. MiXCR, applied by TCRdb to the multiplex PCR reads, yields one record per CDR3 protein. This table has a few hundred thousand distinct CDR3 sequences, around 23% appearing once. This material consisted of peripheral blood mononuclear cells (PBMCs), taken when the disease was refractory, from a patient treated with antithyroid drugs. These receptors were obtained from a middle-aged woman with Graves disease. The CDR3 runs from the conserved cysteine through the conserved F or W. The order of the fields is D gene, J gene, V gene, clone size, CDR3 length, CDR3 protein, CDR3 DNA. D genes are given only for firm matches. Expanded clones are given a class, and other clones once, few, many or no size at all.

D gene: -; J gene: TRBJ1-1; V gene: TRBV19; clone size: once; CDR3 length: 11; CDR3 protein: CASSGGIEAFF; CDR3 DNA: TGTGCCAGTAGTGGAGGGATTGAAGCTTTCTTT
D gene: -; J gene: TRBJ2-5; V gene: TRBV20-1; clone size: many; CDR3 length: 16; CDR3 protein: CSAPYVGEKSVETQYF; CDR3 DNA: TGCAGTGCCCCCTACGTCGGGGAGAAGAGCGTGGAGACCCAGTACTTC
D gene: TRBD2; J gene: TRBJ2-5; V gene: TRBV20-1; clone size: -; CDR3 length: 15; CDR3 protein: CSATKTSGYQETQYF; CDR3 DNA: TGCAGTGCGACTAAGACTAGCGGCTACCAAGAGACCCAGTACTTC
D gene: -; J gene: TRBJ2-5; V gene: TRBV11-1; clone size: few; CDR3 length: 14; CDR3 protein: CASSLAAHQETQYF; CDR3 DNA: TGTGCCAGCAGCTTAGCGGCCCACCAAGAGACCCAGTACTTC
D gene: -; J gene: TRBJ2-7; V gene: TRBV13; clone size: few; CDR3 length: 14; CDR3 protein: CASSGPGITYEQYF; CDR3 DNA: TGTGCCAGCAGCGGACCAGGGATCACCTACGAGCAGTACTTC
D gene: TRBD2; J gene: TRBJ2-7; V gene: TRBV7-2; clone size: -; CDR3 length: 15; CDR3 protein: CASSLEGGRAWVQYF; CDR3 DNA: TGTGCCAGCAGCTTAGAAGGCGGGAGGGCCTGGGTGCAGTACTTC
D gene: -; J gene: TRBJ1-4; V gene: TRBV12-3/TRBV12-4; clone size: -; CDR3 length: 14; CDR3 protein: CASSVTDTNEKLFF; CDR3 DNA: TGTGCCAGCAGTGTGACAGATACTAATGAAAAACTGTTTTTT
D gene: TRBD2; J gene: TRBJ2-3; V gene: TRBV12-3/TRBV12-4; clone size: -; CDR3 length: 22; CDR3 protein: CASRPRKKTSGRGFTGTDTQYF; CDR3 DNA: TGTGCCAGCAGACCCCGGAAAAAGACTAGCGGGAGGGGCTTCACAGGCACAGATACGCAGTATTTT
D gene: TRBD2; J gene: TRBJ2-7; V gene: TRBV25-1; clone size: -; CDR3 length: 17; CDR3 protein: CASSEWEGAGSSYEQYF; CDR3 DNA: TGTGCCAGCAGTGAATGGGAGGGAGCGGGAAGCTCTTACGAGCAGTACTTC
D gene: -; J gene: TRBJ1-2; V gene: TRBV3-1; clone size: -; CDR3 length: 18; CDR3 protein: CASSQERGRDITNYGYTF; CDR3 DNA: TGTGCCAGCAGTCAAGAGCGTGGGCGTGATATTACTAACTATGGCTACACCTTC
D gene: TRBD2; J gene: TRBJ2-1; V gene: TRBV28; clone size: many; CDR3 length: 14; CDR3 protein: CASSGRGRDNEQFF; CDR3 DNA: TGTGCCAGCAGTGGACGAGGGAGGGACAATGAGCAGTTCTTC
D gene: TRBD2; J gene: TRBJ2-5; V gene: TRBV28; clone size: -; CDR3 length: 18; CDR3 protein: CASSLRAGPSGIEGTQYF; CDR3 DNA: TGTGCCAGCAGTTTAAGGGCCGGGCCTAGCGGAATAGAGGGGACCCAGTACTTC
D gene: TRBD1; J gene: TRBJ2-7; V gene: TRBV20-1; clone size: -; CDR3 length: 12; CDR3 protein: CSASTGPYEQYF; CDR3 DNA: TGCAGTGCTTCGACAGGGCCCTACGAGCAGTACTTC
D gene: -; J gene: TRBJ1-3; V gene: TRBV12-3/TRBV12-4; clone size: few; CDR3 length: 15; CDR3 protein: CASSSRVRMGNTIYF; CDR3 DNA: TGTGCCAGCAGTTCCCGGGTGAGAATGGGGAACACCATATATTTT
D gene: -; J gene: TRBJ1-1; V gene: TRBV13; clone size: -; CDR3 length: 13; CDR3 protein: CASSPGGQTEAFF; CDR3 DNA: TGTGCCAGCAGCCCAGGCGGGCAGACTGAAGCTTTCTTT
D gene: TRBD2; J gene: TRBJ2-3; V gene: TRBV6-2/TRBV6-3; clone size: -; CDR3 length: 17; CDR3 protein: CASSYSFRSGSTDTQYF; CDR3 DNA: TGTGCCAGCAGTTACTCGTTCCGGAGCGGGAGTACAGATACGCAGTATTTT
D gene: -; J gene: TRBJ2-7; V gene: TRBV20-1; clone size: -; CDR3 length: 15; CDR3 protein: CSASPRDTFPYEQYF; CDR3 DNA: TGCAGTGCTAGTCCCCGGGACACCTTCCCCTACGAGCAGTACTTC
D gene: -; J gene: TRBJ1-1; V gene: TRBV6-4; clone size: -; CDR3 length: 14; CDR3 protein: CASSDGEMNTEAFF; CDR3 DNA: TGTGCCAGCAGTGATGGGGAAATGAACACTGAAGCTTTCTTT
D gene: TRBD1; J gene: TRBJ2-5; V gene: TRBV10-3; clone size: -; CDR3 length: 15; CDR3 protein: CAISETGQGMKTQYF; CDR3 DNA: TGTGCCATCAGTGAGACGGGACAGGGGATGAAGACCCAGTACTTC
D gene: TRBD1; J gene: TRBJ1-6; V gene: TRBV6-2/TRBV6-3; clone size: -; CDR3 length: 15; CDR3 protein: CASSYTTGHYSPLHF; CDR3 DNA: TGTGCCAGCAGTTACACGACAGGGCATTATTCACCCCTCCACTTT
D gene: -; J gene: TRBJ2-1; V gene: TRBV20-1; clone size: few; CDR3 length: 12; CDR3 protein: CSARGLNNEQFF; CDR3 DNA: TGCAGTGCTAGGGGACTGAACAATGAGCAGTTCTTC
D gene: TRBD2; J gene: TRBJ2-7; V gene: TRBV19; clone size: many; CDR3 length: 14; CDR3 protein: CASSITSGSYEQYF; CDR3 DNA: TGTGCCAGTAGTATAACTAGCGGGAGTTACGAGCAGTACTTC
D gene: -; J gene: TRBJ2-5; V gene: TRBV7-6; clone size: -; CDR3 length: 13; CDR3 protein: CAGSQNRAETQYF; CDR3 DNA: TGTGCCGGCAGCCAAAACAGGGCAGAGACCCAGTACTTC